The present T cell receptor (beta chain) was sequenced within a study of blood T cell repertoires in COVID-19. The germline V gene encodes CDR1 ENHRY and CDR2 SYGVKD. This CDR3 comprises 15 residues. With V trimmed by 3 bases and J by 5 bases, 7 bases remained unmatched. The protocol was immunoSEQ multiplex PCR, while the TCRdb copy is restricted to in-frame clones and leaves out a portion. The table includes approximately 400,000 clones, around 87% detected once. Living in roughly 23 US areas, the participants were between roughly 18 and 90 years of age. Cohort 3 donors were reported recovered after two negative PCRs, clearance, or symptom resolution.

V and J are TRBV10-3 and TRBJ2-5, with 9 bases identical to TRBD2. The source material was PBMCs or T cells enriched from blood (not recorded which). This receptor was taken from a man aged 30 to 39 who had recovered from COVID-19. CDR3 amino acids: CAISDPPSGDETQYF. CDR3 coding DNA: TGTGCCATCAGTGATCCCCCTAGCGGGGATGAGACCCAGTACTTC.